What follows are 8 T cell receptor beta chains derived from one specimen sequenced in a study of blood T cell repertoires in COVID-19. Some clones are missing from TCRdb's copy, which holds only in-frame ones; the method was immunoSEQ multiplex PCR. The top ten hold roughly 18% of the sample, which has about 33,000 clones, 70% to 90% seen once. The sequenced sample was peripheral blood. Source of these receptors: a man aged 65 to 79 with acute or convalescent COVID-19.

This chain uses TRBV15 with TRBJ2-1; a weak D match, TRBD2 (5 bases). The germline gives CDR1 LNHNV, CDR2 YYDKDF (reference sequence). The ends were cut back, 0 bases at V and 9 bases at J, with 12 bases in the middle. The CDR3 contains 14 residues. CDR3 sequence: CATSRDQLGAEQFF. DNA for the CDR3: TGTGCCACCAGCAGAGATCAGTTGGGAGCTGAGCAGTTCTTC.

The V gene is TRBV5-1, the J gene TRBJ1-2; D gene uncertain. V was shortened by 1 base and J by 6 bases, with 13 bases between the two germline ends. Germline V gene sequence: CDR1 SGHRS, CDR2 YFSETQ. CDR3 length: 14 amino acids. CDR3 loop: CASSLYSPGDGYTF. The CDR3 DNA reads as TGCGCCAGCAGCTTGTACAGTCCCGGGGATGGCTACACCTTC.

The J gene is TRBJ1-5, the V gene TRBV11-2; TRBD1 agrees at 10 bases. The V and J ends lost 4 bases and 5 bases, in that order; junction bases with no gene match: 5. The CDR3 covers 15 residues. Per the germline V gene, CDR1 is SGHAT and CDR2 is FQNNGV. CDR3 loop: CASSWDRGGDQPQHF. CDR3 nucleotides: TGTGCCAGCAGCTGGGACAGGGGTGGGGATCAGCCCCAGCATTTT.

For the CDR3, the DNA is TGTGCCAGCAGCCAGGGCGGGGGAGAAGCTTTCTTT. Its translation is CASSQGGGEAFF. This sequence joins TRBV3-1 (or the pseudogene TRBV3-2) and TRBJ1-1; D might be TRBD1 (5 bases). The length of the CDR3 is 12 residues. V dropped 3 bases and J dropped 8 bases, with 10 bases sitting between them. Germline CDR1 is LGHDT and CDR2 is YNNKEL (reference sequence).

The chain joins TRBV5-5 to TRBJ1-5; maybe TRBD1 (5 bases). The CDR3 runs to 16 residues. Trimming left V 0 bases short and J 9 bases short, with 19 bases between. CDR1 and CDR2 from the germline V gene are SGHKS and YYEKEE (reference sequence). CDR3 sequence: CASSLETTPDGGPQHF. DNA for the CDR3: TGTGCCAGCAGCTTGGAAACAACACCCGACGGGGGGCCCCAGCATTTT.

The gene calls are TRBV29-1 and TRBJ2-2, with 8 bases lining up with TRBD1. The CDR3 is 14 amino acids. Trimming removed 6 bases from V and 1 base from J; junction bases left unmatched: 4. Per the germline V gene, CDR1 is SQVTM and CDR2 is ANQGSEA. The chain's CDR3 is CSVDRGLNTGELFF. The CDR3 DNA follows: TGCAGCGTAGACAGGGGCTTGAACACCGGGGAGCTGTTTTTT.

By share of the sample, this clone is medium-sized. J is TRBJ2-3 and V is TRBV9, with a weak D call TRBD1 (6 bases). Germline values: CDR1 SGDLS, CDR2 YYNGEE. Trimming removed 4 bases from V and 3 bases from J, with 12 bases in between. The CDR3 consists of 14 residues. The CDR3 here is CASSKDGQTDTQYF. CDR3 nucleotides: TGTGCCAGCAGCAAAGACGGACAGACAGATACGCAGTATTTT.

This chain links TRBV6-6 with TRBJ1-2; D perhaps matches TRBD1 (5 bases). Germline loops: CDR1 MNHNY, CDR2 SVGAGI (reference sequence). V was pared by 7 bases and J by 4 bases, with 19 bases between. The CDR3 length is 15 residues. Here the CDR3 DNA reads TGTGCCAGCACCCGGCGGGCGGGGGACGCCTATGGCTACACCTTC. It encodes CASTRRAGDAYGYTF.